The 12 T cell receptor beta chains below were found in one sample sequenced in a study of lymphopenia after photon versus proton radiotherapy. This table comes from immunoSEQ multiplex PCR, and its TCRdb copy is limited to in-frame clones, with some not included. The table records under 75,000 clones, under 95% of them present only once. The input for sequencing was peripheral blood, taken from a patient treated with photon-based radiotherapy. These receptors were collected from a woman aged 35 to 49 with cholangiocarcinoma.

The chain carries TRBV5-1 and TRBJ2-7; weak D call: TRBD1 (6 bases). Germline V lookup: CDR1 SGHRS, CDR2 YFSETQ. V lost 3 bases to trimming and J lost 2 bases, with 12 bases between them. CDR3 size: 14 residues. The CDR3 sequence: CASSSGGQTYEQYF. The CDR3 DNA is TGCGCCAGCAGCTCCGGAGGACAGACCTACGAGCAGTACTTC.

This clone was counted a single time. V gene TRBV6-6 combines with J gene TRBJ1-1, with TRBD1 as a possible D gene (5 bases). V lost 5 bases, J lost 10 bases, and 11 bases lay in between. The germline gives CDR1 MNHNY, CDR2 SVGAGI (reference sequence). This CDR3 is 11 amino acids long. In DNA form, the CDR3 reads TGTGCCAGCAGTATGGGGGTAACAGCTTTCTTT. Amino acids: CASSMGVTAFF.

This clone was found once. CDR3 in DNA: TGTGCCAGCAGTAGGGGCACTGAAGCTTTCTTT. Translating it yields CASSRGTEAFF. The chain uses TRBV27 and TRBJ1-1, with D perhaps matching TRBD1 (5 bases). V was trimmed by 5 bases and J by 4 bases, leaving 5 bases between them. Per the germline V gene, CDR1 is MNHEY and CDR2 is SMNVEV (reference sequence). This CDR3 has 11 residues.

The chain combines TRBV7-6 with TRBJ2-5; 15 bases are a match to TRBD2. The V segment lost 5 bases and the J segment 6 bases; nucleotides outside the gene matches: 4. In germline, CDR1 is SGHVS, CDR2 FNYEAQ. The CDR3 has 15 amino acids. This CDR3 is CASSRTSGGAQTQYF. In DNA, the CDR3 is TGTGCCAGCAGCCGGACTAGCGGGGGGGCACAGACCCAGTACTTC.

The chain is built from TRBV9 and TRBJ2-7, with 11 bases identical to TRBD2. V shed 7 bases, J shed 2 bases, and the junction held 5 bases outside the gene matches. CDR1 SGDLS and CDR2 YYNGEE come from the germline V gene. The CDR3 is 14 residues long. The CDR3 DNA reads TGTGCCAGCGGACCGGGACTAGCGGCCTACGAGCAGTACTTC. Translated: CASGPGLAAYEQYF.

This clone came up once. J is TRBJ1-5 and V is TRBV19; 10 bases are a match to TRBD1. The germline CDR1 and CDR2 sequences are LNHDA and SQIVND (reference sequence). This CDR3 is 19 amino acids long. J lost 4 bases, V lost 2 bases, and 14 bases had no gene match. Here the CDR3 reads CASSILYSQTGGGNQPQHF. As DNA, the CDR3 is TGTGCCAGTAGTATATTATACTCCCAGACAGGGGGCGGGAATCAGCCCCAGCATTTT.

This clone occurred a few times. The chain recombines TRBV30 with TRBJ1-5; D ambiguous. Trimming shortened V by 4 bases and J by 2 bases, and 6 bases separated the two germline ends. CDR1 and CDR2 (germline): GTSNPN, SVGIG (reference sequence). CDR3 length: 12 residues. The DNA of the CDR3 is TGTGCCTGGACAGAAGGCAATCAGCCCCAGCATTTT. Amino acids: CAWTEGNQPQHF.

The chain employs TRBV2 and TRBJ1-6; 9 bases match TRBD1. CDR3 length equals 13 residues. CDR1 and CDR2 from the germline V gene are SNHLY and FYNNEI. Trimming removed 10 bases from V and 8 bases from J; junction bases left unmatched: 6. The CDR3 here is CAISDRGDSPLHF. Written as DNA, the CDR3 is TGTGCCATCTCAGACAGGGGGGATTCACCCCTCCACTTT.

The V and J genes are TRBV9 and TRBJ2-1, with unresolved D. Germline V lookup: CDR1 SGDLS, CDR2 YYNGEE. Trimming took 0 bases from V and 15 from J, leaving 7 bases between them. The CDR3 covers 10 residues. The CDR3 DNA reads TGTGCCAGCAGCGTAGGTCAGCGGTTCTTC. It codes for CASSVGQRFF. Variable domain in full (rest from reference TRBV9 and TRBJ2-1): DSGVTQTPKHLITATGQRVTLRCSPRSGDLSVYWYQQSLDQGLQFLIQYYNGEERAKGNILERFSAQQFPDLHSELNLSSLELGDSALYFCASSVGQRFFGPGTRLTVL.

The chain has TRBV28 and TRBJ2-7; D is unclear. Germline CDR1 and CDR2: MDHEN and SYDVKM. V was shortened by 3 bases and J by 0 bases, with 0 bases between the two germline ends. This CDR3 has 11 residues. The CDR3 region is CASSFSYEQYF. The CDR3 DNA follows: TGTGCCAGCAGTTTCTCCTACGAGCAGTACTTC.

J is TRBJ2-3 and V is TRBV6-6; 10 bases are a match to TRBD2. CDR1 is MNHNY, CDR2 SVGAGI, per germline (reference sequence). This CDR3 is built from 14 residues. Trimming at V came to 8 bases and at J to 3 bases, leaving 5 bases not matched to a gene. DNA of the CDR3: TGTGCCAGCTTCTCTAGCGGGGGTACAGATACGCAGTATTTT. Translation gives CASFSSGGTDTQYF.

V usage is TRBV27 and J usage is TRBJ2-1; 16 bases map to TRBD2. The CDR3 consists of 17 residues. Germline V lookup: CDR1 MNHEY, CDR2 SMNVEV (reference sequence). V gave up 8 bases and J gave up 10 bases; unmatched junction bases: 14. The CDR3: CASLTPGLAGGVGEQFF. The CDR3 nucleotides read TGTGCCAGCCTTACACCGGGACTAGCGGGAGGGGTGGGGGAGCAGTTCTTC.